A selection of T cell receptor beta chains follows, all from one sample in a study of T-cell memory formation after mild COVID-19. TCRdb itself ran the 5' RACE reads through MiXCR, one entry per CDR3 protein. The sample holds 500,000 to 550,000 distinct CDR3 sequences; about a fifth are singletons and the top ten take about 12%. The sample consisted of PBMCs or a T cell subset sorted from them (not recorded which). These receptor sequences come from an adult woman who had mild COVID-19 (a few samples of this study predate the infection). Cell type and time point are not known. Both conserved end residues are part of each CDR3.

J gene: TRBJ1-4; V gene: TRBV3-1; CDR3 protein: CASSQVTERGTRELFF
J gene: TRBJ1-2; V gene: TRBV6-1; CDR3 protein: CASRPQDRANYGYTF
J gene: TRBJ2-5; V gene: TRBV4-3; CDR3 protein: CASSQRPAETQYF
J gene: TRBJ2-1; V gene: TRBV7-6; CDR3 protein: CASSLATVSYNEQFF
J gene: TRBJ1-2; V gene: TRBV5-1; CDR3 protein: CASSDVNYGYTF
J gene: TRBJ2-5; V gene: TRBV18; CDR3 protein: CASSPGQKKETQYF
J gene: TRBJ2-7; V gene: TRBV28; CDR3 protein: CASNSAGYEQYF
J gene: TRBJ2-5; V gene: TRBV7-9; CDR3 protein: CASSLVLVRETQYF
J gene: TRBJ1-2; V gene: TRBV19; CDR3 protein: CASSIDAGQGNYGYTF
J gene: TRBJ2-1; V gene: TRBV14; CDR3 protein: CASSQGLAGGNNEQFF
J gene: TRBJ2-5; V gene: TRBV20-1; CDR3 protein: CSARGSEETQYF
J gene: TRBJ2-1; V gene: TRBV3-1; CDR3 protein: CASSQASYNEQFF
J gene: TRBJ2-2; V gene: TRBV4-1; CDR3 protein: CASRRGYGELFF
J gene: TRBJ2-2; V gene: TRBV5-1; CDR3 protein: CASSLGGFDTGELFF
J gene: TRBJ2-3; V gene: TRBV3-1; CDR3 protein: CASSQGEGPPSADTQYF
J gene: TRBJ1-3; V gene: TRBV4-1; CDR3 protein: CASSQTGVGNTIYF
J gene: TRBJ1-1; V gene: TRBV9; CDR3 protein: CASSVVIGQGANTEAFF
J gene: TRBJ2-7; V gene: TRBV15; CDR3 protein: CATARTRNSYEQYF
J gene: TRBJ2-6; V gene: TRBV7-2; CDR3 protein: CASSDPGANVLTF
J gene: TRBJ2-1; V gene: TRBV3-1; CDR3 protein: CASSLAPPGKYNEQFF
J gene: TRBJ2-2; V gene: TRBV25-1; CDR3 protein: CASSEFGGTGELFF
J gene: TRBJ2-4; V gene: TRBV6-5; CDR3 protein: CASKGRGLGMRDIQYF
J gene: TRBJ2-5; V gene: TRBV12-3/TRBV12-4; CDR3 protein: CASSFPSQTQYF
J gene: TRBJ1-1; V gene: TRBV20-1; CDR3 protein: CSARLLMNTEAFF
J gene: TRBJ2-6; V gene: TRBV14; CDR3 protein: CASSPRSGAGANVLTF
J gene: TRBJ2-7; V gene: TRBV5-5; CDR3 protein: CASSLFTSYEQYF
J gene: TRBJ1-5; V gene: TRBV24-1; CDR3 protein: CATSDLNFPDQPQHF
J gene: TRBJ2-4; V gene: TRBV12-3/TRBV12-4; CDR3 protein: CASSFPGKAKNIQYF
J gene: TRBJ1-1; V gene: TRBV29-1; CDR3 protein: CSVTGGYTEAFF
J gene: TRBJ2-1; V gene: TRBV27; CDR3 protein: CASSILQSGTGMNEQFF
J gene: TRBJ2-3; V gene: TRBV19; CDR3 protein: CASRDRDRGTQYF
J gene: TRBJ2-7; V gene: TRBV5-1; CDR3 protein: CASSVNQGEGEQYF
J gene: TRBJ2-5; V gene: TRBV7-8; CDR3 protein: CASSFHGRETQYF
J gene: TRBJ2-1; V gene: TRBV5-6; CDR3 protein: CASSLAHTKVMSNEQFF
J gene: TRBJ2-3; V gene: TRBV7-9; CDR3 protein: CAGSLEGSTDTQYF
J gene: TRBJ2-3; V gene: TRBV29-1; CDR3 protein: CSVAGTYFSTDTQYF
J gene: TRBJ1-1; V gene: TRBV4-2; CDR3 protein: CASSQDIRVQGAYTEAFF
J gene: TRBJ1-5; V gene: TRBV20-1; CDR3 protein: CSARSLGLNQPQHF
J gene: TRBJ2-5; V gene: TRBV18; CDR3 protein: CASSPQRRSQETQYF
J gene: TRBJ2-1; V gene: TRBV20-1; CDR3 protein: CSASNRGLYEQFF
J gene: TRBJ2-1; V gene: TRBV7-9; CDR3 protein: CASSLAPTGEDEQFF
J gene: TRBJ1-1; V gene: TRBV29-1; CDR3 protein: CSVEKGWTEAFF
J gene: TRBJ2-2; V gene: TRBV5-1; CDR3 protein: CASSFLTGIDTGELFF
J gene: TRBJ1-1; V gene: TRBV6-5; CDR3 protein: CASSYRGHTEAFF
J gene: TRBJ2-3; V gene: TRBV20-1; CDR3 protein: CSARADTDTQYF
J gene: TRBJ1-4; V gene: TRBV18; CDR3 protein: CASSGQGEEKLFF
J gene: TRBJ2-1; V gene: TRBV24-1; CDR3 protein: CATSPGSSYNEQFF
J gene: TRBJ2-7; V gene: TRBV5-1; CDR3 protein: CASCLGDSSYEQYF